What follows are 17 T cell receptor beta chains derived from one specimen sequenced in a study of long-term antiretroviral therapy in people with HIV. Sequencing used immunoSEQ v3.0 at survey level. Data came from immunoSEQ multiplex PCR; TCRdb stores just in-frame clones and leaves some out. The data contain around 15,000 clones, 90% to 95% of them singletons. Sequencing used unsorted PBMCs, obtained 0.6 years after starting antiretroviral therapy. Receptors originate from a woman between 40 and 50 years old with HIV.

This chain connects TRBV7-9 to TRBJ1-1, with no clear D. The V and J ends lost 3 bases and 0 bases respectively, with 11 bases between them. Germline CDR1 SEHNR, CDR2 FQNEAQ (reference sequence). This CDR3 contains 15 residues. CDR3 region: CASSFVKAMNTEAFF. The CDR3 DNA is TGTGCCAGCAGCTTCGTCAAGGCTATGAACACTGAAGCTTTCTTT.

The chain is built from TRBV5-1 and TRBJ2-3, with D possibly matching TRBD1 (6 bases). V lost 4 bases, J lost 0 bases, and 15 bases lay in between. Germline V lookup: CDR1 SGHRS, CDR2 YFSETQ. CDR3 length: 16 residues. The CDR3 sequence: CASSPGGSQSTDTQYF. The CDR3 coding sequence is TGCGCCAGCAGCCCTGGGGGCAGCCAAAGCACAGATACGCAGTATTTT.

Comment on this clone: Additional DNA sequences in this sample encode the identical CDR3. This chain links TRBV30 with TRBJ1-2; D gene uncertain. Germline V gene data show CDR1 as GTSNPN and CDR2 as SVGIG (reference sequence). The ends were cut back, 2 bases at V and 2 bases at J, with 6 bases in the middle. The CDR3 is 12 residues long. This chain's CDR3 is CAWSTQNYGYTF. CDR3 DNA: TGTGCCTGGAGTACCCAAAACTATGGCTACACCTTC. The full variable domain, its missing parts supplied by reference TRBV30 and TRBJ1-2, is SQTIHQWPATLVQPVGSPLSLECTVEGTSNPNLYWYRQAAGRGLQLLFYSVGIGQISSEVPQNLSASRPQDRQFILSSKKLLLSDSGFYLCAWSTQNYGYTFGSGTRLTVV.

The rearrangement links TRBV18 to TRBJ2-5; D uncertain. The CDR3 loop spans 16 amino acids. V lost 1 base to trimming and J lost 1 base, with 13 bases between them. Germline-derived CDR1 and CDR2 are KGHSH and LQKENI. The CDR3 nucleotides read TGTGCCAGCTCACCACTCTTCACTGGCTCCCAAGAGACCCAGTACTTC. Protein product: CASSPLFTGSQETQYF. The whole variable domain, remainder taken from reference TRBV18 and TRBJ2-5, is NAGVMQNPRHLVRRRGQEARLRCSPMKGHSHVYWYRQLPEEGLKFMVYLQKENIIDESGMPKERFSAEFPKEGPSILRIQQVVRGDSAAYFCASSPLFTGSQETQYFGPGTRLLVL.

The chain is built from TRBV10-3 and TRBJ2-3; 11 nucleotides agree with TRBD1. The CDR3 sequence is 16 residues long. The V gene's germline CDR1 is ENHRY and CDR2 SYGVKD. V lost 4 bases and J lost 1; bases outside the gene matches: 4. The DNA of the CDR3 is TGTGCCATCAGTGGGACAGGGGGCGGTGGCACAGATACGCAGTATTTT. Translation gives CAISGTGGGGTDTQYF.

This chain links TRBV15 with TRBJ1-6; D gene uncertain. The CDR3 loop spans 15 amino acids. Trimming took 6 bases from V and 5 from J, leaving 14 bases between them. From germline, CDR1 is LNHNV and CDR2 YYDKDF (reference sequence). CDR3 nucleotide sequence: TGTGCCACCAGTGCGACGGGTTGGGATAATTCACCCCTCCACTTT. Translated, it gives CATSATGWDNSPLHF.

The V and J genes are TRBV30 and TRBJ1-3, with a weak D call TRBD1 (5 bases). Germline V lookup: CDR1 GTSNPN, CDR2 SVGIG (reference sequence). This CDR3 is built from 17 residues. Trimming removed 0 bases at V and 2 bases at J, with 17 bases between. Here the CDR3 reads CAWSVTVGGTTGNTIYF. CDR3 nucleotides: TGTGCCTGGAGTGTTACTGTAGGCGGGACCACTGGAAACACCATATATTTT.

The chain uses TRBV7-2 and TRBJ1-1; tentative D call: TRBD1 (5 bases). Per the germline V gene, CDR1 is SGHTA and CDR2 is FQGNSA. The V end was cut by 2 bases, the J end by 1 base, with 11 bases between. The CDR3 has 15 residues. CDR3 sequence: CASSLRGQANTEAFF. The DNA of the CDR3 is TGTGCCAGCAGCTTAAGGGGTCAGGCGAACACTGAAGCTTTCTTT.

This chain joins TRBV2 and TRBJ1-1; a weak D match, TRBD1 (6 bases). The CDR3 totals 13 residues. The ends were cut back, 8 bases at V and 0 bases at J, with 10 bases in the middle. Germline-derived CDR1 and CDR2 are SNHLY and FYNNEI. CDR3 protein: CASHTGMNTEAFF. The CDR3 DNA reads as TGTGCCAGCCATACAGGGATGAACACTGAAGCTTTCTTT.

V usage is TRBV29-1 and J usage is TRBJ1-5; D gene unclear. Per the germline V gene, CDR1 is SQVTM and CDR2 is ANQGSEA. Trimming took off 7 bases at V and 3 bases at J, with 13 bases between the two ends. There are 13 residues in the CDR3. CDR3: CSGSPGINQPQHF. CDR3 DNA sequence: TGCAGCGGTAGCCCGGGAATCAATCAGCCCCAGCATTTT.

The chain has TRBV5-8 and TRBJ2-7; 7 bases are a match to TRBD1. J lost 3 bases, V lost 1 base, and 7 bases had no gene match. CDR1 is SGHTS, CDR2 YDEGEE, per germline. The CDR3 is 15 residues long. CDR3 sequence: CASSLIIRDSYEQYF. DNA for the CDR3: TGTGCCAGCAGCTTGATAATCCGGGACAGCTACGAGCAGTACTTC.

V and J are TRBV6-1 and TRBJ1-2; possibly TRBD1 for D (6 bases). Trimming took off 7 bases at V and 10 bases at J, with 22 bases between the two ends. Germline CDR1 is MNHNS and CDR2 is SASEGT. The CDR3 covers 14 residues. The CDR3 region has the DNA TGTGCCAGCACCCCTGGTGATGGCAGGGGCCTCTACACCTTC. Its translation is CASTPGDGRGLYTF.

The chain carries TRBV6-6 and TRBJ1-2; the D is unclear. CDR1 MNHNY and CDR2 SVGAGI come from the germline V gene (reference sequence). The CDR3 runs 15 residues. Trimming took off 2 bases at V and 11 bases at J, with 21 bases between the two ends. The CDR3 reads CASSYPGMNGNWYTF. Written as DNA, the CDR3 is TGTGCCAGCAGTTACCCCGGGATGAACGGGAATTGGTACACCTTC.

V is TRBV9 and J is TRBJ1-1, with D possibly TRBD1 on 6 matching bases. This CDR3 has 18 residues. The germline V gene encodes CDR1 SGDLS and CDR2 YYNGEE. V gave up 0 bases and J gave up 0 bases, with 18 bases separating them. DNA of the CDR3: TGTGCCAGCAGCGTAGAGGGGGGGAATACAGGCATGAACACTGAAGCTTTCTTT. It is translated as CASSVEGGNTGMNTEAFF.

The chain is built from TRBV18 and TRBJ1-6; 7 bases are shared with TRBD1. This CDR3 is 17 amino acids long. V gave up 4 bases and J gave up 2 bases; unmatched junction bases: 8. Per the germline V gene, CDR1 is KGHSH and CDR2 is LQKENI. The CDR3 sequence is CASSRNRRGPYNSPLHF. CDR3 DNA sequence: TGTGCCAGCTCACGCAATCGGAGGGGGCCCTATAATTCACCCCTCCACTTT.

The V call is TRBV7-2, the J call TRBJ1-1; D gene uncertain. There are 14 residues in the CDR3. Germline V lookup: CDR1 SGHTA, CDR2 FQGNSA. V dropped 5 bases and J dropped 0 bases, with 10 bases sitting between them. This CDR3 reads CASSPSGLNTEAFF. CDR3 nucleotides: TGTGCCAGCAGCCCTTCCGGATTGAACACTGAAGCTTTCTTT.

The chain uses TRBV19 and TRBJ1-1; D unresolved. This CDR3 region has 12 residues. The V gene lost 6 bases and the J gene lost 1 base, with 6 bases spanning the gap. Germline loops: CDR1 LNHDA, CDR2 SQIVND (reference sequence). The CDR3 spells CASREGNTEAFF. The CDR3 bases are TGTGCCAGTAGGGAAGGGAACACTGAAGCTTTCTTT.